These 8 T cell receptor beta chains originate from one sample sequenced in a study of molecular identifiers for immune sequencing clone quantification. TCRdb analysed the PCR reads with MiXCR anew, one entry per CDR3 protein. The data hold tens of thousands of distinct CDR3 sequences, with approximately 17% observed a single time. What was sequenced was naive CD8+ T cells from blood, with Jurkat cell RNA spiked in. This sample's subset: FACS-sorted CD8+CD4-CCR7+CD45RA+ naive T cells. The source of these receptors is a human donor in good health. Some libraries in this study had Jurkat cell RNA spiked in.

This clonotype occurred many times. The rearrangement uses TRBV6-5 and TRBJ2-2; D perhaps matches TRBD2 (6 bases). CDR1 is MNHEY, CDR2 SVGAGI, per germline. The CDR3 has 15 amino acids. Trimming removed 1 base at V and 5 bases at J, with 11 bases between. The CDR3 reads CASSYFGEETGELFF. The DNA of the CDR3 is TGTGCCAGCAGTTACTTTGGGGAGGAGACCGGGGAGCTGTTTTTT.

The rearrangement links TRBV15 to TRBJ2-2; D is undetermined. With 3 bases removed from V and 7 bases from J, the gap between germline ends came to 3 bases. CDR3 length: 11 residues. Per the germline V gene, CDR1 is LNHNV and CDR2 is YYDKDF (reference sequence). This CDR3 is CATSSNGELFF. CDR3 DNA: TGTGCCACCAGCAGTAACGGGGAGCTGTTTTTT.

This clonotype was counted ten times or more. V is TRBV11-2 and J is TRBJ2-3; 9 positions match TRBD1. V shed 8 bases and J 0 bases; nucleotides not matched to a gene: 6. The CDR3 spans 15 residues. Germline V CDR1 and CDR2: SGHAT, FQNNGV. The CDR3 DNA is TGTGCCAGCTCTAGGGGGACAGGGAGCACAGATACGCAGTATTTT. Translation: CASSRGTGSTDTQYF.

This clonotype was detected many times. This CDR3 is CASSATGGLEQYF. The CDR3 nucleotides are TGTGCCAGCAGTGCGACGGGAGGACTGGAGCAGTACTTC. The chain carries TRBV25-1 and TRBJ2-7; 7 nucleotides match TRBD2. Germline CDR1 MGHDK, CDR2 SYGVNS. The trim removed 4 bases at V and 7 bases at J, leaving 7 bases unmatched. The CDR3 spans 13 residues.

The chain combines TRBV24-1 with TRBJ2-5; 7 bases fit TRBD2. CDR1 and CDR2 (germline): KGHDR, SFDVKD. J lost 1 base, V lost 6 bases, and 4 bases had no gene match. CDR3 length: 14 amino acids. The CDR3 loop is CATSSLAAQETQYF. For the CDR3, the DNA is TGTGCCACCAGTAGCCTAGCGGCCCAAGAGACCCAGTACTTC.

By share of the sample, this clonotype is hyperexpanded (1% or more). The V call is TRBV5-1, the J call TRBJ2-7, with 9 bases lining up with TRBD1. Germline CDR1 and CDR2: SGHRS and YFSETQ. After removal of 3 bases from V and 0 bases from J, the junction contained 10 bases not matched to a gene. The CDR3 is 17 residues long. The CDR3 region is CASSWTSGQGYSYEQYF. Written as DNA, the CDR3 is TGCGCCAGCAGCTGGACCTCCGGACAGGGGTACTCCTACGAGCAGTACTTC.

V gene TRBV29-1 combines with J gene TRBJ2-3; no firm D call. Germline V gene sequence: CDR1 SQVTM, CDR2 ANQGSEA. V was cut by 0 bases and J by 14 bases, with 3 bases left in between. The CDR3 totals 8 residues. Written as DNA, the CDR3 is TGCAGCGTTGAAGAGGGGTATTTT. Amino acids: CSVEEGYF.

On this clonotype itself: A much larger clone differs from this one at a single base, so this may be a read error. J is TRBJ2-7 and V is TRBV28; unclear D gene. The CDR3 extends over 11 amino acids. Germline CDR1 reads MDHEN; CDR2 reads SYDVKM. CDR3 DNA sequence: TGTGCCAACAGTGATTTCTACGAGCAGTACTTC. This encodes CANSDFYEQYF.